The entry below gives a single T cell receptor beta chain sequence along with its context. The antigen is unknown. The V gene lost 0 bases and the J gene lost 2 bases, with 10 bases spanning the gap. CDR1 MNHEY and CDR2 SVGAGI come from the germline V gene. The CDR3 has 15 amino acids. These data come from a study of cytomegalovirus exposure and HLA in healthy donors. Study-wide findings and caveats: It was likely that a cluster of highly shared sequence variants was a sequencing artifact.

Both 60 Vbeta primers and 13 Jbeta primers went into the PCR. Clones were sequenced by immunoSEQ multiplex PCR, and TCRdb holds only the in-frame ones, with some missing. Counted here are roughly 140,000 clones, approximately 80% occurring once; the ten biggest clones make up approximately 4%. Sequences were obtained from PBMCs. The source is a man between 18 and 29 years old in good health and CMV-seronegative. The V gene is TRBV6-5, the J gene TRBJ1-2, with D tentatively TRBD1 (6 bases). The CDR3 is CASSYSGGLNYGYTF. The CDR3 nucleotides are TGTGCCAGCAGTTACTCAGGGGGATTAAACTATGGCTACACCTTC.